These 25 T cell receptor beta chains were sequenced from one sample in a study of T cells after yellow fever vaccination. TCRdb called the 5' RACE reads again in MiXCR, with one record for every CDR3 protein. The data show tens of thousands of distinct CDR3 sequences, with around 5.5% seen just once and 20% held by the top ten. Sequences were derived from PBMCs, either bulk or a sorted T-cell subset (CD4+, CD8+, memory, or dextramer-sorted; not recorded which), sampled around 45 days after the first yellow fever vaccination. The receptors derive from a man in his late teens or twenties who received the YFV17D yellow fever vaccine.

This clonotype was found many times. The chain couples TRBV28 to TRBJ2-7, with 7 bases that match TRBD1. V gave up 5 bases and J gave up 5 bases; unmatched junction bases: 3. Germline loops: CDR1 MDHEN, CDR2 SYDVKM. The CDR3 sequence is 12 residues long. The CDR3 protein is CASSDRVNEQYV. Written as DNA, the CDR3 is TGTGCCAGCAGTGACAGGGTCAACGAGCAGTACGTC.

This clonotype occurred many times. V gene TRBV12-3 or TRBV12-4 combines with J gene TRBJ2-5; D may be TRBD1 (5 bases). The CDR3 has 14 residues. Trimming left V 5 bases short and J 3 bases short, with 13 bases between. CDR3 loop: CASSPTWTKETQYF. The DNA of the CDR3 is TGTGCCAGCAGTCCCACCTGGACAAAAGAGACCCAGTACTTC.

This clonotype has a count of ten or more. This chain connects TRBV25-1 to TRBJ2-5; D is tentatively TRBD1 or TRBD2 (5 bases each). V was trimmed by 4 bases and J by 5 bases, leaving 14 bases between them. Germline loops: CDR1 MGHDK, CDR2 SYGVNS. The CDR3 has 14 residues. This CDR3 is CASSGRDQGETQYF. The DNA for the CDR3 is TGTGCCAGCAGTGGTCGGGACCAAGGGGAGACCCAGTACTTC.

This clonotype was observed many times. The V call is TRBV7-2, the J call TRBJ2-1; 9 nucleotides line up with TRBD2. This CDR3 is 16 amino acids long. Looked up from germline, CDR1 is SGHTA and CDR2 is FQGNSA. V dropped 1 base and J dropped 4; count of bases not matched to a gene: 5. Here the CDR3 DNA reads TGTGCCAGCAGCTTAGTGCGGGGGGGCCAATACAATGAGCAGTTCTTC. Translated, it gives CASSLVRGGQYNEQFF.

This clonotype was picked up many times. This chain links TRBV3-1 with TRBJ2-3; D might be TRBD2 (6 bases). V shed 0 bases and J shed 5 bases, with 27 bases lying between them. The germline CDR1 and CDR2 sequences are LGHDT and YNNKEL (reference sequence). This CDR3 is 20 amino acids long. The CDR3 reads CASSQDLRISPGRGRDTQYF. The DNA for the CDR3 is TGTGCCAGCAGCCAAGATCTCCGAATCTCTCCGGGGCGGGGCAGAGATACGCAGTATTTT.

This clonotype was seen repeatedly, ten times or more. The chain couples TRBV28 to TRBJ2-7; 7 nucleotides line up with TRBD1. V was clipped by 4 bases and J by 2 bases; unmatched bases: 17. The CDR3 extends over 18 amino acids. Germline CDR1 reads MDHEN; CDR2 reads SYDVKM. CDR3 coding DNA: TGTGCCAGCAGTTCTTATTGGGCCCCTCGACAGGGCACCTACGAGCAGTACGTC. It is translated as CASSSYWAPRQGTYEQYV.

This clonotype showed up many times. The chain links TRBV12-3 or TRBV12-4 to TRBJ1-2; D may be TRBD1 (5 bases). Trimming took off 4 bases at V and 7 bases at J, with 7 bases between the two ends. CDR3 length: 11 amino acids. CDR3 nucleotides: TGTGCCAGCAGTTCAGGGAGTGGCTACACCTTC. It translates to CASSSGSGYTF.

About this clonotype: A single base separates this from a much larger clone, so it may be a read error. The chain couples TRBV7-8 to TRBJ2-3; a possible D gene is TRBD2 (5 bases). Per the germline V gene, CDR1 is SGHVS and CDR2 is FQNEAQ. V was trimmed by 5 bases and J by 0 bases, leaving 15 bases between them. This CDR3 is 16 amino acids long. The CDR3 coding sequence is TGTGCCAGCAGCCTGCGGGCCTACCCTAGCACAGATACGCAGTATTTT. Its protein product is CASSLRAYPSTDTQYF.

This clonotype has at least ten counts. This chain links TRBV20-1 with TRBJ2-4; D remains ambiguous. The CDR3 has 13 amino acids. Per the germline V gene, CDR1 is DFQATT and CDR2 is SNEGSKA (reference sequence). V lost 3 bases and J lost 0, with 6 bases in between. CDR3 coding DNA: TGCAGTGCTAGTGACCTAGCCAAAAACATTCAGTACTTC. Encoded protein: CSASDLAKNIQYF.

In its sample, this clonotype was seen many times. The chain joins TRBV3-1 to TRBJ2-7; 9 positions agree with TRBD2. The CDR3 length is 15 residues. Germline lookup yields CDR1 LGHDT and CDR2 YNNKEL (reference sequence). V lost 4 bases, J lost 4 bases, and 8 bases stayed unmatched. This CDR3 is CASSRGSGGIYEQYV. CDR3 nucleotide sequence: TGTGCCAGCAGCCGTGGTAGCGGGGGCATTTACGAGCAGTACGTC.

This clonotype came up many times. J is TRBJ1-6 and V is TRBV7-2; TRBD1 agrees at 9 bases. CDR1 SGHTA and CDR2 FQGNSA come from the germline V gene. The CDR3 contains 15 residues. After removal of 7 bases from V and 11 bases from J, the junction contained 12 bases not matched to a gene. CDR3 residues: CASTLAPGQGAPLHF. The CDR3 DNA reads as TGTGCCAGCACCCTAGCCCCGGGACAGGGTGCACCCCTCCACTTT.

This clonotype has a count of ten or more. CDR3 loop: CASSFTPPGTPLHF. CDR3 bases: TGTGCCAGCAGTTTTACCCCCCCAGGGACACCCCTCCACTTT. The chain recombines TRBV27 with TRBJ1-6, with a possible D match to TRBD1 (5 bases). The CDR3 contains 14 residues. The germline CDR1 and CDR2 sequences are MNHEY and SMNVEV (reference sequence). Deletions cut 3 bases from V and 11 bases from J, with 14 bases between.

This clonotype was seen repeatedly, ten times or more. The genes are TRBV5-1 and TRBJ2-3, with D unresolved. Germline V gene sequence: CDR1 SGHRS, CDR2 YFSETQ. The CDR3 has 17 amino acids. The V gene lost 4 bases and the J gene lost 0 bases, with 18 bases spanning the gap. In DNA, the CDR3 is TGCGCCAGCAGCCTCCGCCAACCGGGTGGGAGCACAGATACGCAGTATTTT. Amino acid sequence: CASSLRQPGGSTDTQYF.

The sample holds many counts of this clonotype. The V and J genes are TRBV20-1 and TRBJ2-2, with D tentatively TRBD2 (5 bases). CDR1 is DFQATT and CDR2 is SNEGSKA in the germline V gene (reference sequence). This CDR3 comprises 12 residues. Trimming shortened V by 3 bases and J by 8 bases, and 10 bases separated the two germline ends. The CDR3 DNA follows: TGCAGTGCTAGGCCGGGGATTGGGGAGCTGTTTTTT. Translating it yields CSARPGIGELFF.

This clonotype occurred many times. The chain employs TRBV3-1 and TRBJ1-5; D unresolved. The CDR3 length is 16 residues. Germline CDR1 is LGHDT and CDR2 is YNNKEL (reference sequence). V was cut by 1 base and J by 8 bases, with 18 bases left in between. This chain's CDR3 is CASSQGRGPAQEPQHF. CDR3 DNA sequence: TGTGCCAGCAGCCAAGGGCGCGGCCCGGCGCAGGAGCCCCAGCATTTT.

This clonotype showed up many times. V and J are TRBV9 and TRBJ2-5, with 8 nucleotides matching TRBD1. The germline V gene encodes CDR1 SGDLS and CDR2 YYNGEE. The junction had 9 bases not matched to a gene; V was cut back by 0 bases and J by 5 bases. The CDR3 loop spans 16 amino acids. This CDR3 is CASSVASQGAGETQYF. The CDR3 DNA reads as TGTGCCAGCAGCGTAGCTTCCCAGGGGGCGGGGGAGACCCAGTACTTC. Together with reference TRBV9 and TRBJ2-5, the CDR3 gives the full variable domain: DSGVTQTPKHLITATGQRVTLRCSPRSGDLSVYWYQQSLDQGLQFLIQYYNGEERAKGNILERFSAQQFPDLHSELNLSSLELGDSALYFCASSVASQGAGETQYFGPGTRLLVL.

This clonotype was seen at least ten times. This chain links TRBV3-1 with TRBJ1-1, with no clear D. V gave up 8 bases and J gave up 1 base, with 11 bases separating them. Germline V gene data show CDR1 as LGHDT and CDR2 as YNNKEL (reference sequence). This CDR3 contains 13 residues. The CDR3 DNA is TGTGCCAGCTCCACACAGACGAACACTGAAGCTTTCTTT. Translating gives CASSTQTNTEAFF.

This clonotype was observed many times. The chain carries TRBV10-3 and TRBJ2-2; tentatively, D is TRBD1 (6 bases). This CDR3 region has 14 residues. V lost 6 bases to trimming and J lost 5 bases, with 13 bases between them. Germline CDR1 ENHRY, CDR2 SYGVKD. The DNA of the CDR3 is TGTGCCATCAGGGGGCAGGGGCGGACCGGGGAGCTGTTTTTT. The encoded protein is CAIRGQGRTGELFF.

By sample share, this clonotype is large. The chain is built from TRBV4-1 and TRBJ1-1, with unresolved D. V was shortened by 4 bases and J by 6 bases, with 12 bases between the two germline ends. The CDR3 is 13 residues long. Germline V gene data show CDR1 as MGHRA and CDR2 as YSYEKL. The CDR3 loop is CASSPREVAEAFF. CDR3 in DNA: TGCGCCAGCAGCCCTAGGGAGGTGGCTGAAGCTTTCTTT.

This clonotype was seen many times. The chain employs TRBV29-1 and TRBJ2-7; no definite D call. Germline V CDR1 and CDR2: SQVTM, ANQGSEA. The CDR3 covers 12 residues. Trimming removed 1 base at V and 5 bases at J, with 9 bases between. The CDR3 here is CSVEGSWNEQYF. Written as DNA, the CDR3 is TGCAGCGTTGAAGGGAGCTGGAACGAGCAGTACTTC.

This clonotype showed up many times. This rearrangement joins TRBV20-1 to TRBJ2-1; 8 nucleotides align to TRBD1. Germline values: CDR1 DFQATT, CDR2 SNEGSKA (reference sequence). With 3 bases clipped from V and 8 bases from J, the junction kept 15 bases outside the gene matches. The CDR3 contains 16 residues. CDR3 sequence: CSASTPGTGSHHEQFF. CDR3 bases: TGCAGTGCTAGCACTCCCGGGACAGGCTCGCATCATGAGCAGTTCTTC.

This clonotype was picked up many times. The rearrangement joins TRBV5-6 to TRBJ1-2, with TRBD1 identical over 9 bases. Germline V gene lookup returns CDR1 SGHDT and CDR2 YYEEEE. Trimming removed 0 bases from V and 9 bases from J; junction bases left unmatched: 3. The CDR3 totals 13 residues. Here the CDR3 DNA reads TGTGCCAGCAGCTTGGACAGGGGGCAAAGCTACACCTTC. It codes for CASSLDRGQSYTF.

This clonotype was detected many times. The rearrangement joins TRBV7-3 to TRBJ1-1; D is unresolved. The germline V gene encodes CDR1 SGHTA and CDR2 FQGTGA. V was shortened by 5 bases and J by 11 bases, with 12 bases between the two germline ends. This CDR3 has 11 amino acids. In nucleotides, the CDR3 is TGTGCCAGCAGCCCGACGACTAAGGCTTTCTTT. Translation gives CASSPTTKAFF.

In this sample, this clonotype turned up many times. V is TRBV7-6 and J is TRBJ2-3; 10 positions match TRBD1. This CDR3 is 17 amino acids long. The trim removed 6 bases at V and 6 bases at J, leaving 15 bases unmatched. Germline V CDR1 and CDR2: SGHVS, FNYEAQ. The CDR3 bases are TGTGCCAGCAGTCCACCGGGACAGGGGATCTGGGGGGATACGCAGTATTTT. It translates to CASSPPGQGIWGDTQYF.

As for this clonotype: Possible read error: a much larger clone is one base away. The chain has TRBV4-3 and TRBJ2-6; 7 bases line up with TRBD2. This CDR3 has 16 residues. CDR1 and CDR2 from the germline V gene are LGHNA and YSLEER. The CDR3 protein is CVSSQDGGAGANVLTF. CDR3 DNA: TGCGTCAGCAGCCAAGATGGGGGGGCTGGGGCCAACGTCCTGACTTTC.